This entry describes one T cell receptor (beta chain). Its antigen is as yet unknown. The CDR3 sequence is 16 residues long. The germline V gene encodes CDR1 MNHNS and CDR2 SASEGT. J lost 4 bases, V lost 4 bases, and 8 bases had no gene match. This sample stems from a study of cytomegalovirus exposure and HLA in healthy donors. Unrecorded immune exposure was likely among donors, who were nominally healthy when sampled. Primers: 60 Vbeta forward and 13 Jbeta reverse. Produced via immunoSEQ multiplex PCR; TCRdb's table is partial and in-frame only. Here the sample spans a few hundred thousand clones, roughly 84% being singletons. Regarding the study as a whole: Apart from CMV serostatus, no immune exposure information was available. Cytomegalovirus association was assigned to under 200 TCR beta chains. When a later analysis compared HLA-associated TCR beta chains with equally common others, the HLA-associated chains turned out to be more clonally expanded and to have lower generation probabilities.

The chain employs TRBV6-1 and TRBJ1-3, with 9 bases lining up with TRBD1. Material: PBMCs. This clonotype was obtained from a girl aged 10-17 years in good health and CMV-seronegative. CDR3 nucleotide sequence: TGTGCCAGCAGTGTTACAACAGGGGGCCGCGGAAACACCATATATTTT. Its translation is CASSVTTGGRGNTIYF.